A selection of T cell receptor beta chains follows, all from one sample in a study of cytomegalovirus exposure and HLA in healthy donors. The table came from immunoSEQ multiplex PCR; TCRdb's copy has only in-frame clones and leaves some out. Of 200,000 or so clones listed, roughly 84% are singletons. Specimen: PBMCs. The receptors shown here come from a boy younger than 18 in good health and CMV-seronegative. CDR3s include the opening cysteine and the closing phenylalanine or tryptophan. A D gene is named only where the DNA matches it firmly. Only part of the rows carry a size: once, few, many, or a class if the clone is expanded.

v_call	clone_size	d_call	j_call	cdr3_aa	cdr3_nt
TRBV28	-	-	TRBJ2-7	CASSFLGEFYEQYF	TGTGCCAGCAGTTTTTTGGGAGAGTTCTACGAGCAGTACTTC
TRBV30	-	TRBD1	TRBJ2-7	CAWSTGQGFHEQYF	TGTGCCTGGAGTACGGGACAGGGCTTCCACGAGCAGTACTTC
TRBV28	-	TRBD1	TRBJ2-7	CASSRDRASLGQYF	TGTGCCAGCAGTAGGGACAGGGCCTCCCTTGGGCAGTACTTC
TRBV7-6	-	TRBD1	TRBJ1-4	CASSLATGGNEKLFF	TGTGCCAGCAGCTTAGCTACAGGGGGTAATGAAAAACTGTTTTTT
TRBV28	-	-	TRBJ1-4	CASRYRVRDEKLFF	TGTGCCAGCAGATACAGGGTGCGGGATGAAAAACTGTTTTTT
TRBV2	-	-	TRBJ1-5	CASSYPTGSSNQPQHF	TGTGCCAGCAGTTACCCCACAGGGAGTAGCAATCAGCCCCAGCATTTT
TRBV30	-	-	TRBJ1-1	CAWTRGMNTEAFF	TGTGCCTGGACTAGAGGCATGAACACTGAAGCTTTCTTT
TRBV30	-	-	TRBJ1-2	CALQTGYGYTF	TGTGCCTTACAGACCGGCTATGGCTACACCTTC
TRBV19	-	TRBD2	TRBJ2-3	CASSIDLAGFTSTDTQYF	TGTGCCAGTAGTATAGATCTAGCGGGATTTACTAGCACAGATACGCAGTATTTT
TRBV5-1	-	TRBD2	TRBJ2-7	CASSVVAGLGEQYF	TGCGCCAGCAGCGTCGTAGCGGGGCTGGGGGAGCAGTACTTC
TRBV7-6	-	-	TRBJ2-5	CASSPGSGIGETQYF	TGTGCCAGCAGCCCGGGGTCTGGCATCGGTGAGACCCAGTACTTC
TRBV5-4	-	-	TRBJ1-4	CASSPGGPPNEKLFF	TGTGCCAGCAGCCCCGGGGGTCCTCCTAATGAAAAACTGTTTTTT
TRBV10-3	-	TRBD1	TRBJ2-7	CATRPGQGLSGEQYF	TGTGCCACCAGACCGGGACAGGGGCTCAGCGGCGAGCAGTACTTC
TRBV30	-	-	TRBJ1-1	CAWSAQHGRGGAFF	TGTGCCTGGAGTGCCCAGCATGGGCGGGGGGGCGCTTTCTTT
TRBV10-2	-	TRBD1	TRBJ1-2	CASSESVGTANNYGYTF	TGCGCCAGCAGTGAGTCAGTAGGGACAGCTAATAACTATGGCTACACCTTC
TRBV5-1	-	-	TRBJ2-6	CASSSPGGSGANVLTF	TGCGCCAGCAGCTCCCCCGGGGGCTCTGGGGCCAACGTCCTGACTTTC
TRBV7-8	-	TRBD1	TRBJ1-2	CASSGGTDYGYTF	TGTGCCAGCAGCGGGGGGACAGACTATGGCTACACCTTC
TRBV5-1	once	-	TRBJ1-5	CASSLGGGGPNQPQHF	TGCGCCAGCAGCTTGGGTGGTGGAGGGCCCAATCAGCCCCAGCATTTT
TRBV5-1	-	TRBD2	TRBJ2-4	CASRPNNRGGSNIQYF	TGCGCCAGCAGACCTAACAATAGGGGAGGGTCGAACATTCAGTACTTC
TRBV4-1	few	TRBD2	TRBJ2-2	CASSLAGGNTGELFF	TGCGCCAGCAGCCTAGCGGGGGGGAACACCGGGGAGCTGTTTTTT
TRBV28	-	-	TRBJ2-6	CASCDLSGANVLTF	TGTGCCAGCTGCGATTTGTCTGGGGCCAACGTCCTGACTTTC
TRBV6-1	-	-	TRBJ1-2	CASSTGMARYGYTF	TGTGCCAGCAGCACAGGGATGGCCCGTTATGGCTACACCTTC
TRBV6-1	-	TRBD2	TRBJ2-7	CASSEGTSENEQYF	TGTGCCAGCAGTGAAGGGACTAGCGAGAACGAGCAGTACTTC
TRBV9	once	-	TRBJ2-7	CASSVGNSELQYF	TGTGCCAGCAGCGTAGGAAATAGCGAGCTTCAGTACTTC
TRBV9	-	TRBD1	TRBJ1-6	CASSVGRGNSPLHF	TGTGCCAGCAGCGTGGGCAGGGGGAATTCACCCCTCCACTTT
TRBV7-8	-	-	TRBJ1-6	CASSLWGDSPLHF	TGTGCCAGCAGCTTGTGGGGGGATAGTCCCCTCCACTTT
TRBV7-2	-	-	TRBJ2-1	CASSLGLRADSYNEQFF	TGTGCCAGCAGCTTAGGACTAAGGGCGGACTCCTACAATGAGCAGTTCTTC
TRBV7-2	once	-	TRBJ2-1	CASSFNGDKYNEQFF	TGTGCCAGCAGCTTTAACGGGGATAAATACAATGAGCAGTTCTTC